This T cell receptor (beta chain) derives from a study of blood T cell repertoires in COVID-19. About the research overall: The samples span acute and convalescent COVID-19 from the United States, Italy and Spain. Sample material is recorded as cDNA or gDNA derived from T cells, B-cell-depleted T cells, or PBMCs.

V lost 4 bases, J lost 4 bases, and 6 bases stayed unmatched. CDR1 and CDR2 (germline): SGHRS, YFSETQ. The CDR3 is 15 residues long. In the study's own analysis: Amplification of reference gene primers provided the estimated nucleated cell counts. TCRdb's copy holds only in-frame clones and misses some; the assay was immunoSEQ multiplex PCR. The V and J calls and clone size are taken from that table; D and trimming were inferred from the DNA. The sample records about 330,000 clones, more than 70% being singletons. Points on this clone: Other DNA sequences in this specimen translate into the identical CDR3.

The sequenced sample was peripheral blood. This sequence joins TRBV5-1 and TRBJ2-5, with TRBD1 identical over 11 bases. This sequence was found in a man between 18 and 35 years old who had recovered from COVID-19. The CDR3 sequence is CASSTGQGARETQYF. CDR3 in DNA: TGCGCCAGCAGCACCGGACAGGGGGCGCGAGAGACCCAGTACTTC.